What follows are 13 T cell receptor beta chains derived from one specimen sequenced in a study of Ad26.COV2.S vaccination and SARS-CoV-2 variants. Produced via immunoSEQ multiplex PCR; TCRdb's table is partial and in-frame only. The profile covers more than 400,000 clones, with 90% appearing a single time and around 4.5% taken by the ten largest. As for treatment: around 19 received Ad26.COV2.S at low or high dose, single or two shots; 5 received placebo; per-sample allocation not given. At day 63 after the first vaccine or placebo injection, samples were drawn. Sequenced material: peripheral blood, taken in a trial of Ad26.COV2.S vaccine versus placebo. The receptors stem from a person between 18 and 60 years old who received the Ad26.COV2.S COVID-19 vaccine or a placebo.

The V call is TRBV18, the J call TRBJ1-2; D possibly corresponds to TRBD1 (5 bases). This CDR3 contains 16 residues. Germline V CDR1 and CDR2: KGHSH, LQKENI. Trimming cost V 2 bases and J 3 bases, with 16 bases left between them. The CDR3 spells CASSPIRAGRDYGYTF. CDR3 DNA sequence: TGTGCCAGCTCACCAATACGCGCAGGGAGGGACTATGGCTACACCTTC.

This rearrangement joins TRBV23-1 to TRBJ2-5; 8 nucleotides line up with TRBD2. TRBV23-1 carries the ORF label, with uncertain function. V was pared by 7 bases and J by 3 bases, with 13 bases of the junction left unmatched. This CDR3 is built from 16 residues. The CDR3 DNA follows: TGCGCCAGCAATCCAACCTCCGGGACTAGTAAAGAGACCCAGTACTTC. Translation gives CASNPTSGTSKETQYF.

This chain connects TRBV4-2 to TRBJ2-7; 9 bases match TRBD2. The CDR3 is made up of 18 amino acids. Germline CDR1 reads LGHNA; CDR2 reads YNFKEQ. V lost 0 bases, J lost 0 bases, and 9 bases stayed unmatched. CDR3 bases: TGTGCCAGCAGCCAAGAGACCCCGACTAGCGGTTCCTCCTACGAGCAGTACTTC. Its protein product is CASSQETPTSGSSYEQYF.

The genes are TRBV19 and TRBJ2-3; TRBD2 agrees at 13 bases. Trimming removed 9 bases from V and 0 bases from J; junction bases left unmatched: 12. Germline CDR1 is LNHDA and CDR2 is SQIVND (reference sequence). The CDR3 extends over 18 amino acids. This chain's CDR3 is CASTPGLAGRSSTDTQYF. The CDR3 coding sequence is TGTGCCAGCACCCCGGGACTAGCGGGGCGGTCTAGCACAGATACGCAGTATTTT.

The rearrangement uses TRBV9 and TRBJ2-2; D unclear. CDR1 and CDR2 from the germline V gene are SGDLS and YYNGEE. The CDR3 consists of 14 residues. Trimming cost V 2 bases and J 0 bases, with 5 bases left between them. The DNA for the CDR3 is TGTGCCAGCAGCGTGGTGACGAACACCGGGGAGCTGTTTTTT. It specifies CASSVVTNTGELFF.

CDR3 sequence (DNA): TGTGCCAGCAGCGTAGGGCAATTCGGGGAGACCCAGTACTTC. Amino acid sequence: CASSVGQFGETQYF. V gene TRBV9 combines with J gene TRBJ2-5; D is unresolved. CDR3 size: 14 residues. V dropped 0 bases and J dropped 5 bases, with 11 bases sitting between them. Germline-derived CDR1 and CDR2 are SGDLS and YYNGEE.

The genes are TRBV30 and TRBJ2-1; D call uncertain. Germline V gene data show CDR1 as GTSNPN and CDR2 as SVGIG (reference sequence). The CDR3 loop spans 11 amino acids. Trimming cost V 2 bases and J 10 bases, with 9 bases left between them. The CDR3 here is CAWSHGPEQFF. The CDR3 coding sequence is TGTGCCTGGAGTCACGGCCCCGAGCAGTTCTTC. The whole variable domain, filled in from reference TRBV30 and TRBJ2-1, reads SQTIHQWPATLVQPVGSPLSLECTVEGTSNPNLYWYRQAAGRGLQLLFYSVGIGQISSEVPQNLSASRPQDRQFILSSKKLLLSDSGFYLCAWSHGPEQFFGPGTRLTVL.

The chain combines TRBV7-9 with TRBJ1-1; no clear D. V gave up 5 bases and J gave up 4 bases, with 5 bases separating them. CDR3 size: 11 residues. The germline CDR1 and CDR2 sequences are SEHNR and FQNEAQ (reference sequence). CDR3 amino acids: CASSRATEAFF. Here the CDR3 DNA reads TGTGCCAGCAGCCGGGCCACTGAAGCTTTCTTT.

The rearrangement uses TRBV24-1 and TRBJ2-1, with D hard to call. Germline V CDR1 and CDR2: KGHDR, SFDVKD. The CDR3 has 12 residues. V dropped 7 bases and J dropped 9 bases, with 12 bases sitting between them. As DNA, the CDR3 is TGTGCCACCAGAGTTATAGAGTTTGAGCAGTTCTTC. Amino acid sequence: CATRVIEFEQFF.

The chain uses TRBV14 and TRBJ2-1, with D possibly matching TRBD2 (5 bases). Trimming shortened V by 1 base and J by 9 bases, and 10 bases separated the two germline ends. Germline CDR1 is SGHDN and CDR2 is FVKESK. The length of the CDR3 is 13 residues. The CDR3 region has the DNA TGTGCCAGCAGCCAAGGATCGGGGTTTGAGCAGTTCTTC. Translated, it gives CASSQGSGFEQFF.

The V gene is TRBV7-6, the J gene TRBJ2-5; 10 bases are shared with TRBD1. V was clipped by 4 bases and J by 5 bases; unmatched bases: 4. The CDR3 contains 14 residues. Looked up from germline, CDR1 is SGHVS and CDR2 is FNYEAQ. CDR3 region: CASSYRQGAETQYF. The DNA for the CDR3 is TGTGCCAGCAGCTACAGACAGGGGGCGGAGACCCAGTACTTC.

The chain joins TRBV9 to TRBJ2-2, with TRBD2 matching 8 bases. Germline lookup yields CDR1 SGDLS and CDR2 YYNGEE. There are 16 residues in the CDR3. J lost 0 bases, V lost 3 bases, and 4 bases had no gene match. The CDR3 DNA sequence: TGTGCCAGCAGCGCCAGTAGCGGGGCGAACACCGGGGAGCTGTTTTTT. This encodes CASSASSGANTGELFF.

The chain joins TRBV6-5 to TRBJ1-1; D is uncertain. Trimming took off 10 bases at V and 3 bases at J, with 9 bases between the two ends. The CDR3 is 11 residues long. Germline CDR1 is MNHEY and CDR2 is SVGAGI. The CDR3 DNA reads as TGTGCCACCCAGATCTACACTGAAGCTTTCTTT. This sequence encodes CATQIYTEAFF.